Sequencing of this T cell receptor beta chain was carried out in a study of blood T cell repertoires in COVID-19. Here immunoSEQ multiplex PCR was the method, and the copy in TCRdb shows in-frame clones only, minus some. The data hold 150,000 to 200,000 clones, with 82% observed a single time. Germline V CDR1 and CDR2: SGHAT, FQNNGV. V gave up 0 bases and J gave up 1 base, with 9 bases separating them. The CDR3 length is 15 residues. The specimen was PBMCs or T cells enriched from blood (not recorded which). The rearrangement links TRBV11-2 to TRBJ1-1; possibly TRBD1 for D (6 bases). The sequence came from a woman aged 55-69 years with acute COVID-19. The CDR3 DNA reads as TGTGCCAGCAGCTTAGACCCCAGGGGGAACACTGAAGCTTTCTTT. Protein product: CASSLDPRGNTEAFF.